Listed here are 23 T cell receptor beta chains from one sample, sequenced in a study of blood T cell repertoires in COVID-19. Clones were read by immunoSEQ multiplex PCR, and TCRdb kept only the in-frame ones, dropping some. Of 150,000 or so clones listed, roughly 79% are singletons. Source material: PBMCs or T cells enriched from blood (not recorded which). The receptors shown here come from a woman between 50 and 59 years old who had recovered from COVID-19.

The chain links TRBV28 to TRBJ2-7; D perhaps matches TRBD2 (6 bases). V was shortened by 3 bases and J by 9 bases, with 9 bases between the two germline ends. Germline lookup yields CDR1 MDHEN and CDR2 SYDVKM. CDR3 length: 11 amino acids. The CDR3 region has the DNA TGTGCCAGCAGTTTGTCAGCGGGGCAGTACTTC. Encoded protein: CASSLSAGQYF. The full variable domain, with the rest looked up from reference TRBV28 and TRBJ2-7, is DVKVTQSSRYLVKRTGEKVFLECVQDMDHENMFWYRQDPGLGLRLIYFSYDVKMKEKGDIPEGYSVSREKKERFSLILESASTNQTSMYLCASSLSAGQYFGPGTRLTVT.

The chain recombines TRBV2 with TRBJ1-5; TRBD1 is a possible D gene (5 bases). Germline CDR1 is SNHLY and CDR2 is FYNNEI. This CDR3 contains 15 residues. The V end was cut by 6 bases, the J end by 1 base, with 13 bases between. For the CDR3, the DNA is TGTGCCAGCAGGGGGCCCGTGGTAAGCAATCAGCCCCAGCATTTT. The encoded protein is CASRGPVVSNQPQHF. The full variable domain, its missing parts supplied by reference TRBV2 and TRBJ1-5, is EPEVTQTPSHQVTQMGQEVILRCVPISNHLYFYWYRQILGQKVEFLVSFYNNEISEKSEIFDDQFSVERPDGSNFTLKIRSTKLEDSAMYFCASRGPVVSNQPQHFGDGTRLSIL.

The genes are TRBV6-2 or TRBV6-3 and TRBJ2-7; weak D call: TRBD2 (6 bases). CDR3 length: 15 residues. Germline loops: CDR1 MNHEY, CDR2 SVGEGT. V was trimmed by 2 bases and J by 6 bases, leaving 17 bases between them. For the CDR3, the DNA is TGTGCCAGCAGTTACCTCCAGCCGGGGGTGGGCGAGCAGTACTTC. It yields the protein CASSYLQPGVGEQYF.

The chain has TRBV11-2 and TRBJ2-5; 11 bases align to TRBD2. The CDR3 spans 15 residues. V lost 2 bases to trimming and J lost 5 bases; unmatched junction nucleotides: 4. Germline CDR1 and CDR2: SGHAT and FQNNGV. The CDR3 protein is CASSLQRLAGETQYF. CDR3 bases: TGTGCCAGCAGCTTACAAAGACTAGCGGGGGAGACCCAGTACTTC. Supplemented by reference TRBV11-2 and TRBJ2-5, the full variable domain reads EAGVAQSPRYKIIEKRQSVAFWCNPISGHATLYWYQQILGQGPKLLIQFQNNGVVDDSQLPKDRFSAERLKGVDSTLKIQPAKLEDSAVYLCASSLQRLAGETQYFGPGTRLLVL.

Only a few counts were recorded for this clone. This chain uses TRBV28 with TRBJ1-2; 10 bases agree with TRBD1. Losses at the gene ends were 4 bases for V and 2 bases for J; bases not matched to a gene: 4. The CDR3 has 15 amino acids. Germline V gene sequence: CDR1 MDHEN, CDR2 SYDVKM. CDR3 sequence reads: CASSSRDRGNYGYTF. CDR3 DNA sequence: TGTGCCAGCAGTTCCCGGGACAGGGGCAACTATGGCTACACCTTC.

The chain couples TRBV27 to TRBJ2-5, with TRBD2 matching over 11 bases. J was trimmed by 3 bases and V by 6 bases; bases with no gene match: 30. This CDR3 comprises 23 residues. The germline V gene encodes CDR1 MNHEY and CDR2 SMNVEV (reference sequence). The CDR3 bases are TGTGCCAGCAGCCGACAATTCCCGGGACTAGCGGAAACGGATGTCGTTGTGAAAGAGACCCAGTACTTC. Translating gives CASSRQFPGLAETDVVVKETQYF.

This clone occurred once. The chain joins TRBV30 to TRBJ1-2; no reliable D call. V shed 4 bases and J shed 2 bases, with 17 bases lying between them. The CDR3 spans 15 residues. From germline, CDR1 is GTSNPN and CDR2 SVGIG (reference sequence). CDR3 amino acids: CAWIMFPPGNYGYTF. CDR3 nucleotide sequence: TGTGCCTGGATCATGTTCCCCCCCGGGAACTATGGCTACACCTTC.

The V call is TRBV30, the J call TRBJ1-1, with D perhaps matching TRBD1 (5 bases). Trimming took 0 bases from V and 4 from J, leaving 12 bases between them. In germline, CDR1 is GTSNPN, CDR2 SVGIG (reference sequence). The CDR3 has 14 residues. CDR3 DNA: TGTGCCTGGAGTGTACGGGGGGGAGGCACTGAAGCTTTCTTT. This gives the protein CAWSVRGGGTEAFF.

The rearrangement uses TRBV30 and TRBJ1-2; 11 bases line up with TRBD1. CDR1 is GTSNPN and CDR2 is SVGIG in the germline V gene (reference sequence). The V and J ends lost 7 bases and 4 bases, in that order; junction bases with no gene match: 11. CDR3 length: 15 residues. The CDR3 loop reads CAFLIPGTGGYGYTF. In DNA, the CDR3 is TGTGCCTTTCTAATTCCCGGGACAGGGGGCTATGGCTACACCTTC.

This clone showed up just a few times. The chain uses TRBV2 and TRBJ1-1; D is uncertain. CDR3 length equals 15 residues. Trimming took off 6 bases at V and 0 bases at J, with 14 bases between the two ends. CDR1 and CDR2 (germline): SNHLY, FYNNEI. CDR3 bases: TGTGCCAGCAGCCCCATACGGACTTTGAACACTGAAGCTTTCTTT. Its translation: CASSPIRTLNTEAFF.

For this clone: One end of the junction is discordant with germline, which a read error may explain. The chain links TRBV7-7 to TRBJ1-6; D unclear. This CDR3 has 13 amino acids. Germline lookup yields CDR1 SSHAT and CDR2 FNYEAQ (reference sequence). CDR3 sequence: CASSLKEDSPLHF. CDR3 DNA sequence: TGTGCTAGCAGCTTAAAGGAGGATTCACCCCTCCACTTT.

V usage is TRBV6-2 or TRBV6-3 and J usage is TRBJ1-1, with D possibly TRBD1 on 6 matching bases. CDR3 length: 15 residues. Germline CDR1 MNHEY, CDR2 SVGEGT. V was pared by 0 bases and J by 1 base, with 9 bases between. The CDR3 DNA is TGTGCCAGCAGTTACTCCATACAGGGGAACACTGAAGCTTTCTTT. It yields the protein CASSYSIQGNTEAFF.

The rearrangement links TRBV4-1 to TRBJ2-7, with TRBD1 matching over 8 bases. Unmatched junction bases numbered 9, after V lost 2 bases and J lost 6 bases. The V gene's germline CDR1 is MGHRA and CDR2 YSYEKL. The CDR3 is 15 residues long. This CDR3 is CASSQLRTGLPEQYF. CDR3 in DNA: TGCGCCAGCAGCCAATTGAGGACAGGGTTACCCGAGCAGTACTTC.

The V gene is TRBV4-1, the J gene TRBJ2-3; D is perhaps TRBD2 (7 bases). CDR1 is MGHRA, CDR2 YSYEKL, per germline. CDR3 length: 16 amino acids. V dropped 1 base and J dropped 4 bases, with 15 bases sitting between them. The chain's CDR3 is CASSQVLRGGADTQYF. The CDR3, as DNA: TGCGCCAGCAGCCAAGTTTTACGCGGGGGCGCAGATACGCAGTATTTT.

For this clone: Different DNA sequences within this sample yield the same CDR3. The genes are TRBV4-2 and TRBJ2-1; a possible D gene is TRBD2 (6 bases). Germline V gene lookup returns CDR1 LGHNA and CDR2 YNFKEQ. There are 15 residues in the CDR3. Trimming left V 0 bases short and J 1 base short, with 7 bases between. The CDR3 reads CASSQDRGSYNEQFF. The DNA of the CDR3 is TGTGCCAGCAGCCAAGATCGGGGGTCCTACAATGAGCAGTTCTTC.

This clone was counted only a few times. The chain has TRBV3-1 (or the pseudogene TRBV3-2) and TRBJ2-7; possible D gene TRBD2, 6 bases. The germline CDR1 and CDR2 sequences are LGHDT and YNNKEL (reference sequence). With 5 bases removed from V and 0 bases from J, the gap between germline ends came to 11 bases. The CDR3 runs to 14 residues. CDR3 protein: CASSGSGYSYEQYF. CDR3 bases: TGTGCCAGCAGCGGAAGCGGGTACTCCTACGAGCAGTACTTC.

The V call is TRBV5-1, the J call TRBJ2-1; D unclear. Trimming took off 0 bases at V and 0 bases at J, with 4 bases between the two ends. This CDR3 has 14 amino acids. Germline-derived CDR1 and CDR2 are SGHRS and YFSETQ. The CDR3 spells CASSLAVSYNEQFF. CDR3 coding DNA: TGCGCCAGCAGCTTGGCGGTCTCCTACAATGAGCAGTTCTTC.

V is TRBV7-6 and J is TRBJ2-3, with TRBD1 matching over 10 bases. CDR3 length: 15 residues. The V gene end was trimmed by 1 base and the J gene end by 4 bases; junction bases not matched to a gene: 2. The germline V gene has CDR1 SGHVS and CDR2 FNYEAQ. CDR3 nucleotides: TGTGCCAGCAGCTTAGGGACAGGGGGTGCAGATACGCAGTATTTT. Protein: CASSLGTGGADTQYF. Looking up the rest from reference TRBV7-6 and TRBJ2-3 gives the full variable domain: GAGVSQSPRYKVTKRGQDVALRCDPISGHVSLYWYRQALGQGPEFLTYFNYEAQQDKSGLPNDRFSAERPEGSISTLTIQRTEQRDSAMYRCASSLGTGGADTQYFGPGTRLTVL.

The chain carries TRBV7-9 and TRBJ1-3; TRBD1 matches at 8 bases. From germline, CDR1 is SEHNR and CDR2 FQNEAQ (reference sequence). V lost 6 bases and J lost 4; bases outside the gene matches: 11. The CDR3 has 16 amino acids. The CDR3 here is CASRSRQGRVGNTIYF. Written as DNA, the CDR3 is TGTGCCAGCAGATCCCGACAGGGGAGAGTAGGAAACACCATATATTTT.

In its sample, this clone ranks as medium-sized. This chain connects TRBV2 to TRBJ1-1; perhaps TRBD1 as D (6 bases). Germline CDR1 reads SNHLY; CDR2 reads FYNNEI. V was clipped by 6 bases and J by 4 bases, with 12 bases between them. The CDR3 length is 13 residues. CDR3 in amino acids: CASSMDSPTEAFF. Here the CDR3 DNA reads TGTGCCAGCAGCATGGACAGCCCCACTGAAGCTTTCTTT.

Concerning this clone itself: Other nucleotide sequences from this sample produce the same CDR3. The chain links TRBV7-3 to TRBJ2-1; the D gene is possibly TRBD2 (5 bases). V gave up 0 bases and J gave up 0 bases, with 6 bases separating them. The CDR3 is made up of 15 amino acids. CDR1 is SGHTA, CDR2 FQGTGA, per germline. The CDR3 loop is CASSLTGSSYNEQFF. CDR3 in DNA: TGTGCCAGCAGCTTAACGGGGAGCTCCTACAATGAGCAGTTCTTC.

CDR3 sequence (DNA): TGCGCCAGCCGGGACAGGGCCGGGGAGCTGTTTTTT. Residues: CASRDRAGELFF. The chain couples TRBV10-1 to TRBJ2-2; 9 positions match TRBD1. The germline CDR1 and CDR2 sequences are WNHNN and SYGVQD (reference sequence). The CDR3 has 12 amino acids. V shed 8 bases, J shed 6 bases, and the junction held 1 base outside the gene matches.

This chain joins TRBV19 and TRBJ1-5; tentative D call: TRBD1 (6 bases). The CDR3 has 19 residues. Germline CDR1 and CDR2: LNHDA and SQIVND (reference sequence). V gave up 3 bases and J gave up 5 bases, with 26 bases separating them. The CDR3 is CASSIDLTGFGASHQPQHF. CDR3 nucleotides: TGTGCCAGTAGTATCGATCTGACAGGTTTCGGAGCGTCCCATCAGCCCCAGCATTTT.